These T cell receptor beta chains were read from a single sample in a study of CD8 T cells in Susac syndrome. TCRdb re-derived calls from the immunoSEQ multiplex PCR reads in MiXCR, one entry per CDR3 protein. The table records about 190,000 distinct CDR3 sequences, more than 90% of them present only once. Sequenced material: CD4+ T cells from PBMCs. The receptors originated from a human donor with Susac syndrome. Each CDR3 is given with its conserved first and last residue. D genes are given only for firm matches. Part of the rows lack a size; the others show once, few, many or a class for expanded clones.

j_call clone_size d_call v_call cdr3_aa cdr3_nt
TRBJ1-4 - - TRBV3-1 CASSQQATGNEKLFF TGTGCCAGCAGCCAACAGGCTACGGGGAATGAAAAACTGTTTTTT
TRBJ1-3 - - TRBV29-1 CSVDRANTIYF TGCAGCGTTGACAGGGCGAACACCATATATTTT
TRBJ2-7 - - TRBV5-1 CASSLEGRYEQYF TGCGCCAGCAGCTTGGAGGGTAGGTACGAGCAGTACTTC
TRBJ1-5 - - TRBV30 CAWSDMGDQPQHF TGTGCCTGGAGTGATATGGGCGATCAGCCCCAGCATTTT
TRBJ2-3 - TRBD2 TRBV7-8 CASSLLATSGGISTDTQYF TGTGCCAGCAGCTTATTGGCGACTAGCGGGGGGATTAGCACAGATACGCAGTATTTT
TRBJ1-5 - - TRBV30 CAGDGGNNQPQHF TGTGCCGGGGACGGGGGTAACAATCAGCCCCAGCATTTT
TRBJ2-1 - TRBD2 TRBV20-1 CSAALSGGFNNEQFF TGCAGTGCTGCACTTAGCGGGGGCTTTAACAATGAGCAGTTCTTC
TRBJ2-3 - TRBD2 TRBV7-2 CASSLVSSGGGYTDTQYF TGTGCCAGCAGCTTAGTTTCCAGCGGGGGGGGGTACACAGATACGCAGTATTTT
TRBJ1-2 - - TRBV12-3/TRBV12-4 CATTRGRGNYGYTF TGTGCCACCACGAGAGGGAGGGGTAACTATGGCTACACCTTC
TRBJ1-2 - - TRBV3-1 CASSQSAGYTF TGTGCCAGCAGCCAGTCTGCTGGCTACACCTTC
TRBJ1-4 - - TRBV12-3/TRBV12-4 CANLRGGNEKLFF TGTGCCAACCTCCGGGGGGGGAATGAAAAACTGTTTTTT
TRBJ2-1 - TRBD1 TRBV27 CASSLRDRGHNEQFF TGTGCCAGCAGTTTACGGGACAGGGGTCACAATGAGCAGTTCTTC
TRBJ2-7 - TRBD2 TRBV20-1 CSARDRASGTYEQYF TGCAGTGCTAGAGATCGGGCTAGCGGAACCTACGAGCAGTACTTC
TRBJ2-1 once TRBD1 TRBV6-5 CASSYVSGQGANEQFF TGTGCCAGCAGTTACGTTTCGGGACAGGGGGCGAATGAGCAGTTCTTC
TRBJ2-7 - - TRBV29-1 CSVGRGGQQYF TGCAGCGTTGGGAGGGGCGGACAGCAGTACTTC
TRBJ1-2 - - TRBV30 CAWSVQGRGYTF TGTGCCTGGAGTGTACAAGGGCGCGGCTACACCTTC
TRBJ1-1 - - TRBV7-9 CASSPMGRTEAFF TGTGCCAGCAGCCCTATGGGGAGGACTGAAGCTTTCTTT
TRBJ1-6 - TRBD1 TRBV20-1 CSARAPPGGTSPLHF TGCAGTGCTAGAGCCCCACCAGGGGGAACTTCACCCCTCCACTTT
TRBJ2-1 - - TRBV5-4 CASRGDLDSYNEQFF TGTGCCAGTAGGGGGGATTTAGACTCCTACAATGAGCAGTTCTTC
TRBJ2-3 - - TRBV10-3 CAISEGKGLRTDTQYF TGTGCCATCAGTGAGGGTAAGGGTTTGAGGACAGATACGCAGTATTTT
TRBJ2-2 once - TRBV6-5 CASREQGFTGELFF TGTGCCAGCAGAGAACAGGGTTTTACCGGGGAGCTGTTTTTT
TRBJ2-1 - TRBD2 TRBV20-1 CSASVSGAEYNEQFF TGCAGTGCTAGCGTTAGCGGGGCCGAATACAATGAGCAGTTCTTC
TRBJ2-1 - TRBD2 TRBV14 CASSHTLLAGGPDEQFF TGTGCCAGCAGCCACACTTTACTAGCGGGGGGGCCGGATGAGCAGTTCTTC
TRBJ2-1 - TRBD2 TRBV6-5 CASTPPSGGAREQFF TGTGCCAGCACTCCTCCTAGCGGGGGGGCCCGTGAGCAGTTCTTC
TRBJ2-7 - TRBD1 TRBV11-2 CASSGRGTGGSEQYF TGTGCCAGCAGCGGCCGGGGGACAGGGGGCTCCGAGCAGTACTTC
TRBJ2-7 - - TRBV7-9 CASNLRGDYEQYF TGTGCCAGCAACCTTCGGGGTGACTACGAGCAGTACTTC
TRBJ2-1 - TRBD2 TRBV5-1 CASSSAGDNEQFF TGCGCCAGCAGCTCAGCGGGGGACAATGAGCAGTTCTTC
TRBJ2-7 - - TRBV6-5 CASKRSRGFHYEQYF TGTGCCAGCAAAAGAAGCAGGGGTTTTCACTACGAGCAGTACTTC
TRBJ1-2 - - TRBV27 CASSPRDMDGYTF TGTGCCAGCAGTCCACGGGACATGGATGGCTACACCTTC
TRBJ1-2 - - TRBV4-2 CASSQDSGIGGYTF TGTGCCAGCAGCCAAGATTCTGGGATAGGTGGCTACACCTTC
TRBJ1-1 - - TRBV12-3/TRBV12-4 CASSFGGGWIEAFF TGTGCCAGCAGTTTTGGGGGGGGTTGGATTGAAGCTTTCTTT
TRBJ2-5 - - TRBV7-9 CASSPPSNGETQYF TGTGCCAGCAGCCCCCCCTCGAACGGAGAGACCCAGTACTTC
TRBJ2-7 - TRBD2 TRBV5-1 CASSLRAGEIGEQYF TGCGCCAGCAGCTTAAGAGCGGGGGAGATTGGCGAGCAGTACTTC
TRBJ2-2 - - TRBV7-2 CASSPPSPGELFF TGTGCCAGCAGTCCTCCCAGCCCCGGGGAGCTGTTTTTT
TRBJ2-1 once - TRBV21-1 CASSKGSGVGSYNEQFF TGTGCCAGCAGCAAAGGGTCAGGTGTTGGCTCCTACAATGAGCAGTTCTTC
TRBJ2-2 - - TRBV7-2 CASIRRPTGELFF TGTGCCAGCATCCGGCGTCCCACCGGGGAGCTGTTTTTT
TRBJ2-5 - TRBD2 TRBV7-9 CASSLPSSGYQETQYF TGTGCCAGCAGCTTACCGTCTAGCGGGTACCAAGAGACCCAGTACTTC
TRBJ2-7 - TRBD1 TRBV20-1 CSANDLQGHSYEQYF TGCAGTGCCAACGATCTACAGGGGCACTCCTACGAGCAGTACTTC
TRBJ2-1 - TRBD2 TRBV29-1 CSVLRAGGNEQFF TGCAGCGTGTTGCGAGCGGGGGGAAATGAGCAGTTCTTC
TRBJ2-7 - - TRBV20-1 CSARRKRQDWGDEQYF TGCAGTGCTAGGCGAAAAAGACAGGACTGGGGAGACGAGCAGTACTTC
TRBJ2-7 - TRBD1 TRBV11-2 CASSLDRDRPYEQYF TGTGCCAGCAGCTTAGATCGGGACAGGCCCTACGAGCAGTACTTC
TRBJ2-7 - - TRBV12-3/TRBV12-4 CASSESRKQYF TGTGCCAGCAGTGAATCACGGAAGCAGTACTTC
TRBJ1-4 - - TRBV6-4 CASPQRAGEKLFF TGTGCCAGCCCTCAAAGAGCGGGCGAAAAACTGTTTTTT
TRBJ2-1 - - TRBV9 CASSADSRRQFF TGTGCCAGCAGCGCAGACTCTCGGCGGCAGTTCTTC
TRBJ2-1 - - TRBV18 CASSPVAYEQFF TGTGCCAGCTCACCGGTAGCATATGAGCAGTTCTTC